The 25 T cell receptor beta chains in this list originate from one sample, sequenced in a study of control samples from healthy donors and cancer patients. Measured with immunoSEQ multiplex PCR; TCRdb has only the in-frame clones, and not every one. This sample yields approximately 170,000 clones, of which over 85% are seen a single time; roughly 4.3% belongs to the top ten. Sample: blood. The source of these receptors is a woman aged 55-69 years in good health.

The J gene is TRBJ1-1, the V gene TRBV12-3 or TRBV12-4; D unresolved. The V gene lost 6 bases and the J gene lost 12 bases, with 17 bases spanning the gap. This CDR3 is 12 amino acids long. The CDR3 bases are TGTGCCAGCAGGTACTTAGGAGGTTTGTCTTTCTTT. Its protein is CASRYLGGLSFF.

This sequence joins TRBV10-3 and TRBJ1-3, with 9 bases fitting TRBD1. The CDR3 is 17 amino acids. Looked up from germline, CDR1 is ENHRY and CDR2 is SYGVKD. The junction had 7 bases not matched to a gene; V was cut back by 4 bases and J by 0 bases. The CDR3 nucleotides are TGTGCCATCAGTGGCACTGGACAGGGGCCCTCTGGAAACACCATATATTTT. It is translated as CAISGTGQGPSGNTIYF.

This chain joins TRBV13 and TRBJ1-4, with D perhaps TRBD1 (6 bases). Trimming left V 6 bases short and J 5 bases short, with 13 bases between. The CDR3 is made up of 14 amino acids. In germline, CDR1 is PRHDT, CDR2 FYEKMQ (reference sequence). The CDR3 region has the DNA TGTGCCAGCAGTCGCAAAACAGGGAATGAAAAACTGTTTTTT. It is translated as CASSRKTGNEKLFF.

This clone has only one observation. V and J are TRBV19 and TRBJ1-5; D uncertain. Germline V gene sequence: CDR1 LNHDA, CDR2 SQIVND (reference sequence). V lost 0 bases and J 5 bases, leaving 11 bases between the germline ends. The CDR3 has 15 amino acids. CDR3 coding DNA: TGTGCCAGTAGTATAGAGAGACATCGGCATCAGCCCCAGCATTTT. Its protein is CASSIERHRHQPQHF.

The V and J genes are TRBV14 and TRBJ2-5; TRBD2 aligns across 11 bases. The CDR3 contains 20 residues. The germline V gene has CDR1 SGHDN and CDR2 FVKESK. V lost 0 bases to trimming and J lost 5 bases; unmatched junction nucleotides: 17. CDR3 amino acids: CASSQDWSSGGRNFSETQYF. As DNA, the CDR3 is TGTGCCAGCAGCCAAGACTGGTCTAGCGGGGGGAGGAACTTTTCGGAGACCCAGTACTTC.

The gene calls are TRBV6-5 and TRBJ1-6, with a tentative D call TRBD1 (6 bases). CDR1 is MNHEY and CDR2 is SVGAGI in the germline V gene. The CDR3 extends over 16 amino acids. V lost 0 bases, J lost 7 bases, and 13 bases lay in between. The CDR3 bases are TGTGCCAGCAGTTACTCGATCGGGCAGGGGAATTCACCCCTCCACTTT. Protein: CASSYSIGQGNSPLHF.

This chain links TRBV5-6 with TRBJ1-2, with 10 positions matching TRBD1. The J segment lost 2 bases and the V segment lost 5 bases, leaving 12 bases of the junction unmatched. Per germline, CDR1 SGHDT and CDR2 YYEEEE. There are 17 residues in the CDR3. CDR3 in amino acids: CASSYPSVGQGNYGYTF. DNA of the CDR3: TGTGCCAGCAGTTATCCTTCTGTGGGACAGGGGAACTATGGCTACACCTTC.

J is TRBJ2-7 and V is TRBV19, with TRBD1 identical over 8 bases. CDR3 size: 14 residues. Germline V gene lookup returns CDR1 LNHDA and CDR2 SQIVND (reference sequence). The trim removed 4 bases at V and 0 bases at J, leaving 2 bases unmatched. The CDR3 region has the DNA TGTGCCAGTAGTAACACAGGGGGCTCCTACGAGCAGTACTTC. Residues: CASSNTGGSYEQYF.

The chain joins TRBV18 to TRBJ1-5, with TRBD1 matching 10 bases. This CDR3 has 15 amino acids. The germline CDR1 and CDR2 sequences are KGHSH and LQKENI. J was trimmed by 6 bases and V by 3 bases; bases with no gene match: 5. The CDR3 loop is CASSPWDRGTQPQHF. CDR3 sequence (DNA): TGTGCCAGCTCACCGTGGGACAGGGGCACTCAGCCCCAGCATTTT.

The chain links TRBV5-5 to TRBJ1-4, with 9 bases matching TRBD1. The germline CDR1 and CDR2 sequences are SGHKS and YYEKEE (reference sequence). This CDR3 has 14 amino acids. J was trimmed by 15 bases and V by 4 bases; bases with no gene match: 13. The CDR3 spells CASSGTGGADHMFF. CDR3 DNA sequence: TGTGCCAGCAGCGGTACAGGGGGCGCCGACCACATGTTTTTT.

The J gene is TRBJ1-1, the V gene TRBV7-9; D unclear. The CDR3 is 15 residues long. Trimming removed 0 bases from V and 0 bases from J, with 8 bases in between. Germline CDR1 and CDR2: SEHNR and FQNEAQ (reference sequence). The CDR3 coding sequence is TGTGCCAGCAGCTTAGCGATGGGAGTGAACACTGAAGCTTTCTTT. This sequence encodes CASSLAMGVNTEAFF. Variable domain in full (rest from reference TRBV7-9 and TRBJ1-1): DTGVSQNPRHKITKRGQNVTFRCDPISEHNRLYWYRQTLGQGPEFLTYFQNEAQLEKSRLLSDRFSAERPKGSFSTLEIQRTEQGDSAMYLCASSLAMGVNTEAFFGQGTRLTVV.

V usage is TRBV2 and J usage is TRBJ1-6; D is possibly TRBD1 (6 bases). Germline CDR1 reads SNHLY; CDR2 reads FYNNEI. CDR3 length equals 16 residues. V was shortened by 6 bases and J by 9 bases, with 21 bases between the two germline ends. The DNA of the CDR3 is TGTGCCAGCAGCCAAGGCCTCGGACAGTCTACTTCACCCCTCCACTTT. Protein sequence: CASSQGLGQSTSPLHF.

V and J are TRBV10-3 and TRBJ1-2; 11 nucleotides match TRBD1. Per germline, CDR1 ENHRY and CDR2 SYGVKD. The CDR3 spans 14 residues. V dropped 8 bases and J dropped 4; count of bases not matched to a gene: 6. The CDR3 here is CAIEEGTGGYGYTF. In DNA, the CDR3 is TGTGCCATCGAGGAGGGGACAGGGGGCTATGGCTACACCTTC.

The gene calls are TRBV6-1 and TRBJ1-5, with no clear D. Trimming shortened V by 0 bases and J by 3 bases, and 12 bases separated the two germline ends. This CDR3 has 16 amino acids. The germline gives CDR1 MNHNS, CDR2 SASEGT. The chain's CDR3 is CASSEAPRSFNQPQHF. For the CDR3, the DNA is TGTGCCAGCAGTGAAGCGCCCCGGTCTTTCAATCAGCCCCAGCATTTT.

This rearrangement joins TRBV4-1 to TRBJ1-1; weak D call: TRBD1 (6 bases). CDR1 MGHRA and CDR2 YSYEKL come from the germline V gene. V shed 1 base and J shed 4 bases, with 13 bases lying between them. This CDR3 spans 15 amino acids. The CDR3 spells CASSQVQGAFTEAFF. CDR3 coding DNA: TGCGCCAGCAGCCAAGTACAGGGAGCGTTCACTGAAGCTTTCTTT.

The chain is built from TRBV7-2 and TRBJ2-7, with 8 bases matching TRBD2. The V segment lost 0 bases and the J segment 6 bases; nucleotides outside the gene matches: 10. The CDR3 is 16 residues long. The V gene's germline CDR1 is SGHTA and CDR2 FQGNSA. CDR3 nucleotide sequence: TGTGCCAGCAGCTTAGCCCCGGACGGGAGGGGAGCCGAGCAGTACTTC. It translates to CASSLAPDGRGAEQYF.

The chain has TRBV11-3 and TRBJ2-7; D possibly corresponds to TRBD1 (5 bases). Deletions cut 0 bases from V and 6 bases from J, with 9 bases between. The germline V gene has CDR1 SGHNT and CDR2 YENEEA. The CDR3 is 13 amino acids. CDR3 bases: TGTGCCAGCAGCTTAGAGGGGCTGAGCGAGCAGTACTTC. Translating gives CASSLEGLSEQYF. The whole variable domain, remainder taken from reference TRBV11-3 and TRBJ2-7, is EAGVVQSPRYKIIEKKQPVAFWCNPISGHNTLYWYLQNLGQGPELLIRYENEEAVDDSQLPKDRFSAERLKGVDSTLKIQPAELGDSAVYLCASSLEGLSEQYFGPGTRLTVT.

This sequence joins TRBV4-3 and TRBJ1-4; D gene unclear. The CDR3 runs to 16 residues. V shed 0 bases and J shed 8 bases, with 16 bases lying between them. Germline assignment: CDR1 LGHNA and CDR2 YSLEER. The CDR3 loop reads CASSQDLTLGGEKLFF. The CDR3 DNA is TGCGCCAGCAGCCAAGATCTAACATTGGGTGGGGAAAAACTGTTTTTT.

The J gene is TRBJ1-6, the V gene TRBV15, with D uncertain. The CDR3 extends over 15 amino acids. CDR1 LNHNV and CDR2 YYDKDF come from the germline V gene (reference sequence). Trimming left V 0 bases short and J 8 bases short, with 11 bases between. In nucleotides, the CDR3 is TGTGCCACCAGCAGAGATAGTGCTGGGGATTCACCCCTCCACTTT. It yields the protein CATSRDSAGDSPLHF.

The V gene is TRBV7-9, the J gene TRBJ1-5; 7 nucleotides align to TRBD1. The germline CDR1 and CDR2 sequences are SEHNR and FQNEAQ (reference sequence). J gave up 3 bases and V 3 bases, and 5 bases lay outside the gene matches. CDR3 length: 15 residues. CDR3 sequence reads: CASSFSGTDNQPQHF. CDR3 DNA sequence: TGTGCCAGCAGCTTCTCCGGGACAGACAATCAGCCCCAGCATTTT.

The V gene is TRBV5-1, the J gene TRBJ1-1; D is possibly TRBD1 (5 bases). V dropped 5 bases and J dropped 5 bases, with 10 bases sitting between them. This CDR3 has 12 amino acids. Per germline, CDR1 SGHRS and CDR2 YFSETQ. CDR3 in DNA: TGCGCCAGCAGTAGGGGAGATACTGAAGCTTTCTTT. This sequence encodes CASSRGDTEAFF.

J is TRBJ1-1 and V is TRBV7-2; 8 bases line up with TRBD1. The CDR3 loop spans 15 amino acids. V trimming: 5 bases; J trimming: 4 bases; junction bases outside the gene matches: 9. Germline assignment: CDR1 SGHTA and CDR2 FQGNSA. CDR3 DNA sequence: TGTGCCAGCAGCCCGACGCAGGGGGCCGGCACTGAAGCTTTCTTT. Amino acid sequence: CASSPTQGAGTEAFF.

This clone was seen a handful of times. The chain links TRBV4-3 to TRBJ1-2; 7 nucleotides align to TRBD1. The CDR3 length is 14 residues. With V trimmed by 4 bases and J by 0 bases, 2 bases remained unmatched. Per the germline V gene, CDR1 is LGHNA and CDR2 is YSLEER. The DNA of the CDR3 is TGCGCCAGCAGCCTGACAGGGTCTAACTATGGCTACACCTTC. It encodes CASSLTGSNYGYTF.

This chain uses TRBV4-2 with TRBJ2-5, with D maybe TRBD1 (7 bases). Trimming shortened V by 4 bases and J by 3 bases, and 15 bases separated the two germline ends. Germline loops: CDR1 LGHNA, CDR2 YNFKEQ. The length of the CDR3 is 15 residues. CDR3: CASSPGGQGEETQYF. The CDR3 nucleotides are TGTGCCAGCAGCCCCGGAGGGCAGGGGGAAGAGACCCAGTACTTC.

This chain uses TRBV30 with TRBJ2-5; D is unresolved. The CDR3 has 12 residues. Germline CDR1 and CDR2: GTSNPN and SVGIG (reference sequence). V gave up 3 bases and J gave up 4 bases, with 9 bases separating them. The CDR3 loop is CAWRELRETQYF. The CDR3 region has the DNA TGTGCCTGGAGGGAACTTCGAGAGACCCAGTACTTC.